This is a list of T cell receptor beta chains from one sample in a study of technical replicates of blood from a handful of donors. Profiling relied on immunoSEQ multiplex PCR, and the TCRdb table lists in-frame clones only, not all of them. The sample records 85,000 to 95,000 clones, 90% to 96% being singletons. Sequences were obtained from T cells isolated from PBMCs. The receptors were gathered from a human donor in good health. The CDR3 runs from the conserved cysteine through the conserved F or W. D genes are given only for firm matches. Clone sizes are given selectively: once, few, many, or a class where the clone is expanded.

D	V	size	J	DNA	CDR3
NA	TRBV25-1	NA	TRBJ2-2	TGTGCCAGCAGTTTCGGGATCGGGGAGCTGTTTTTT	CASSFGIGELFF
TRBD1	TRBV7-2	NA	TRBJ1-5	TGTGCCAGCGGATCGGGACAGGGCAATCAGCCCCAGCATTTT	CASGSGQGNQPQHF
NA	TRBV7-2	once	TRBJ2-2	TGTGCCAGCAGCCCCAGGAACACCGGGGAGCTGTTTTTT	CASSPRNTGELFF
NA	TRBV27	NA	TRBJ2-1	TGTGCCAGCGATGGAGGGGGCGCGTACAATGAGCAGTTCTTC	CASDGGGAYNEQFF
NA	TRBV6-1	once	TRBJ2-1	TGTGCCAGCAGTGAATTCCAGAATGAGCAGTTCTTC	CASSEFQNEQFF
TRBD2	TRBV18	NA	TRBJ2-7	TGTGCCAGCTCACCACCCTTAGCGGGAGGATCCTACGAGCAGTACTTC	CASSPPLAGGSYEQYF
TRBD1	TRBV15	NA	TRBJ2-1	TGTGCCACCAGCAGAGTGGGGACAGGGTTGGGCTATGAGCAGTTCTTC	CATSRVGTGLGYEQFF
TRBD1	TRBV19	NA	TRBJ1-4	TGTGCCAGCTCCAGGACAGGGTTAAATGAAAAACTGTTTTTT	CASSRTGLNEKLFF
NA	TRBV19	NA	TRBJ2-2	TGTGCCAGTAGTTCCCTAATATCCACCGGGGAGCTGTTTTTT	CASSSLISTGELFF
NA	TRBV6-5	NA	TRBJ2-3	TGTGCCAGCTCTCAGGGGGATACGCAGTATTTT	CASSQGDTQYF
TRBD2	TRBV28	NA	TRBJ2-5	TGTGCCAGCAACCTAGCGGGAGAAGAGACCCAGTACTTC	CASNLAGEETQYF
NA	TRBV4-3	NA	TRBJ2-5	TGCGCCAGCAGCCAAGTTACAGGGAATAGTGAGACCCAGTACTTC	CASSQVTGNSETQYF
NA	TRBV7-9	NA	TRBJ1-2	TGTGCCAGCAGCTTAGGGTCGGGTAGCTATGGCTACACCTTC	CASSLGSGSYGYTF
TRBD1	TRBV23-1	NA	TRBJ2-7	TGCGCCAGCAGTCATCGTCAGGGGGCCTACGAGCAGTACTTC	CASSHRQGAYEQYF
NA	TRBV7-9	NA	TRBJ2-5	TGTGCCAGCAGCTTAGACCCCGGAGCGACCCAGTACTTC	CASSLDPGATQYF
TRBD1	TRBV10-2	NA	TRBJ2-7	TGCGCCAGCAGTGAGTCCGGACAGGGGAACGAGCAGTACTTC	CASSESGQGNEQYF
NA	TRBV6-1	NA	TRBJ2-7	TGTGCCAGCAGTGAAGCCTGGGTGGGCAACTACGAGCAGTACTTC	CASSEAWVGNYEQYF
NA	TRBV14	NA	TRBJ2-7	TGTGCCAGCAGCCAAGATTTAGGGAGCTACGAGCAGTACTTC	CASSQDLGSYEQYF
NA	TRBV10-2	NA	TRBJ2-1	TGCGCCAGCAGTGATGTAGCCACTCCATCCCTAAATGAGCAGTTCTTC	CASSDVATPSLNEQFF
TRBD1	TRBV28	NA	TRBJ2-7	TGTGCCAGCATATCGCCCGGGACAGGGGGCTACGAGCAGTACTTC	CASISPGTGGYEQYF
NA	TRBV9	NA	TRBJ1-3	TGTGCCAGCAGCGTAGCGGGGGATTATTCCCGGGGAAACACCATATATTTT	CASSVAGDYSRGNTIYF
TRBD1	TRBV5-4	NA	TRBJ2-3	TGTGCCAGCAGCTTAAGGGACAGGGGGCCAGATACGCAGTATTTT	CASSLRDRGPDTQYF
NA	TRBV5-1	NA	TRBJ1-1	TGCGCCAGCAGCTCACAACAGGGAAACACTGAAGCTTTCTTT	CASSSQQGNTEAFF
NA	TRBV5-6	NA	TRBJ2-5	TGTGCCAGCACCTCCCGACCTACCGGGGAGACCCAGTACTTC	CASTSRPTGETQYF
NA	TRBV7-3	NA	TRBJ2-4	TGTGCCAGCAGCCATGAGACATTCTCCAAAAACATTCAGTACTTC	CASSHETFSKNIQYF
TRBD1	TRBV9	NA	TRBJ2-1	TGTGCCAGCAGCGTGCAACAGGGGTCTTCCTACAATGAGCAGTTCTTC	CASSVQQGSSYNEQFF
NA	TRBV29-1	NA	TRBJ1-1	TGCAGCGTCGCTAACAGTTTTCCCACTGAAGCTTTCTTT	CSVANSFPTEAFF
NA	TRBV27	NA	TRBJ2-1	TGTGCCAGCAGTTCCGCCTCGACTGGCTTCCCCTACAATGAGCAGTTCTTC	CASSSASTGFPYNEQFF